This T cell receptor beta chain was profiled in a study of CD8 T cells in ankylosing spondylitis (dated 2017 in TCRdb). About the study as a whole: To find TCR variants linked to disease, the study profiled T cell receptor beta repertoires in ankylosing spondylitis patients and healthy donors. The full study cohort was made up of 20 to 25 ankylosing spondylitis patients and roughly 98 healthy donors. Peripheral blood samples were taken, and synovial fluid was additionally collected from ankylosing spondylitis patients.

CDR1 is given as LGHDT and CDR2 as YNNKEL, both from the germline V gene (reference sequence). V drops 5 bases and J drops 4 bases, leaving 15 bases in between. The CDR3 contains 14 residues, cysteine and phenylalanine counted. Only CDR3 DNA is held: 42 bases, read in frame from base 1. Sequencer: Illumina HiSeq 2500. TCR beta libraries were prepared by quantitative 5'-RACE with molecular barcodes. As for how the authors treated the data: A new computational method, built on a probabilistic model of VDJ rearrangement, was used to identify disease-linked TCR variants. Using fastp at Q25 and MiXCR, TCRdb reprocessed the public reads and kept productive beta chains. Under each unique CDR3 protein, matching rows form one entry showing the most common genes and DNA. TCRdb's processing, not the authors' own work, is the source of the V and J calls. The sample yields about 230,000 distinct CDR3 sequences; around 8% were counted once. Jointly, the top ten make up around 5.1% of the sample.

Study-wide conclusions, independent of this receptor: The disease-linked clones were reported as significantly enriched in matched synovial fluid samples from ankylosing spondylitis patients. Some motif variants were previously reported in synovial fluid and blood of reactive arthritis patients, suggesting common disease-initiation mechanisms. The disease-linked clones had a CD8+ phenotype and were found at relatively low frequencies in peripheral blood. Blood from ankylosing spondylitis patients appeared to be characterized by a TCR beta motif composed of about eight highly homologous amino acid variants.

This clonotype was recorded many times. Its antigen is unknown. Per-base quality was not reported, and no clone a single base away is much larger than it. Material for sequencing was blood, either unsorted or a sorted T cell fraction (not recorded which). The sequence links TRBV3-1 to TRBJ2-7; the D gene is possibly TRBD1, with 6 bases matching. The source is a female donor with ankylosing spondylitis or in good health (not recorded which). The DNA sequence is as follows: TGTGCCAGCAGCACGGCACAGGGAAGGTACGAGCAGTACTTC. Its amino acids are CASSTAQGRYEQYF.